The entry below gives a single T cell receptor (beta chain) sequence along with its context. Its antigen is not identified. Relative to the germline gene, one junction end is altered; a read error may explain this. The data originate from a study of cytomegalovirus exposure and HLA in healthy donors. Broader study findings: The study designated some 180 TCR beta chains cytomegalovirus-associated. A later analysis appeared to link common viral pathogens to several of the most significant clusters. As a later analysis showed, a missense DCLRE1C variant was linked to trimming of TCR beta V- and J-genes.

Germline V gene lookup returns CDR1 MNHEY and CDR2 SMNVEV (reference sequence). This CDR3 is 16 amino acids long. The PCR had 60 Vbeta and 13 Jbeta primers. TCRdb's copy holds only in-frame clones and misses some; the assay was immunoSEQ multiplex PCR. Here the sample spans approximately 160,000 clones, over 75% being singletons. The sequencing sample was made of PBMCs. This chain connects TRBV27 to TRBJ1-6, with 8 bases that match TRBD1. This TCR came from a human donor in good health. The CDR3 loop is CAGSSGQGVGNSPLHF. CDR3 in DNA: TGTGCCGGCAGTTCCGGACAGGGTGTGGGGAATTCACCCCTCCACTTT.